The 29 T cell receptor beta chains below all came from one sample that was sequenced in a study of blood T cell repertoires in COVID-19. TCRdb's copy holds only in-frame clones and misses some; the assay was immunoSEQ multiplex PCR. Among approximately 270,000 clones listed, around 85% were seen once. Sequenced input: peripheral blood. These receptors all come from a woman between 70 and 85 years old with acute or convalescent COVID-19.

The chain couples TRBV27 to TRBJ2-1; 8 bases map to TRBD1. The CDR3 loop spans 16 amino acids. Germline V gives CDR1 MNHEY, CDR2 SMNVEV (reference sequence). V shed 7 bases, J shed 2 bases, and the junction held 10 bases outside the gene matches. The CDR3 sequence: CASNNDRGSPYNEQFF. CDR3 coding DNA: TGTGCCAGCAACAATGACAGGGGCAGCCCCTACAATGAGCAGTTCTTC.

V and J are TRBV5-1 and TRBJ2-1; 7 bases fit TRBD1. After removal of 3 bases from V and 8 bases from J, the junction contained 5 bases not matched to a gene. The CDR3 contains 13 residues. Germline V gene lookup returns CDR1 SGHRS and CDR2 YFSETQ. The CDR3 spells CASSSQGFDEQFF. In nucleotides, the CDR3 is TGCGCCAGCAGCTCACAGGGGTTCGATGAGCAGTTCTTC.

V gene TRBV16 combines with J gene TRBJ2-7, with 13 bases fitting TRBD2. Germline CDR1 and CDR2: KGHSY and FQNENV. This CDR3 region has 13 residues. The V gene end was trimmed by 4 bases and the J gene end by 11 bases; junction bases not matched to a gene: 5. In nucleotides, the CDR3 is TGTGCCAGCAGCCCGGGACTAGCGGGACAGGAGTACTTC. It translates to CASSPGLAGQEYF.

The V and J genes are TRBV14 and TRBJ2-5; D possibly corresponds to TRBD2 (5 bases). Trimming left V 4 bases short and J 5 bases short, with 14 bases between. The CDR3 consists of 14 residues. Per the germline V gene, CDR1 is SGHDN and CDR2 is FVKESK. Here the CDR3 DNA reads TGTGCCAGCAGCCGTCTGAGCGGAGAGGAGACCCAGTACTTC. Translating it yields CASSRLSGEETQYF.

CDR3 coding DNA: TGCGCCAGCAGCTTGGGCGGATACTATGGCTACACCTTC. This sequence encodes CASSLGGYYGYTF. This chain joins TRBV5-1 and TRBJ1-2; D gene unclear. Germline V gives CDR1 SGHRS, CDR2 YFSETQ. V was clipped by 0 bases and J by 3 bases, with 6 bases between them. The CDR3 runs 13 residues.

This clone was observed once. This rearrangement joins TRBV7-2 to TRBJ1-1; the D gene is possibly TRBD1 (5 bases). Germline assignment: CDR1 SGHTA and CDR2 FQGNSA. Trimming cost V 2 bases and J 0 bases, with 10 bases left between them. The CDR3 runs 15 residues. CDR3 bases: TGTGCCAGCAGCTTACAGGGCAGGGTGAACACTGAAGCTTTCTTT. This sequence encodes CASSLQGRVNTEAFF.

This clone is a singleton in its sample. V is TRBV4-2 and J is TRBJ2-5, with TRBD1 matching 7 bases. The germline gives CDR1 LGHNA, CDR2 YNFKEQ. Trimming cost V 2 bases and J 5 bases; bases outside gene matches: 2. This CDR3 is built from 13 residues. The CDR3 spells CASSQPDRETQYF. The CDR3 DNA is TGTGCCAGCAGCCAACCGGACAGGGAGACCCAGTACTTC.

J is TRBJ1-1 and V is TRBV11-2; no clear D gene. Germline assignment: CDR1 SGHAT and CDR2 FQNNGV. Trimming removed 1 base from V and 0 bases from J, with 9 bases in between. The CDR3 is 15 residues long. The CDR3 region is CASSLGGSMNTEAFF. The CDR3 DNA reads TGTGCCAGCAGCTTAGGCGGGAGCATGAACACTGAAGCTTTCTTT.

A word on this clone: The same CDR3 is also encoded by other DNA sequences in this sample. The chain joins TRBV18 to TRBJ1-1; D is possibly TRBD1 (5 bases). V gave up 5 bases and J gave up 4 bases, with 8 bases separating them. CDR3 length equals 12 residues. Germline-derived CDR1 and CDR2 are KGHSH and LQKENI. The CDR3 coding sequence is TGTGCCAGCTCAGGGGGGGGCACTGAAGCTTTCTTT. Amino acids: CASSGGGTEAFF.

This sequence joins TRBV4-2 and TRBJ2-7; D perhaps matches TRBD2 (6 bases). Germline CDR1 reads LGHNA; CDR2 reads YNFKEQ. The V end lost 1 base, the J end lost 1 base, and 8 bases lay between the germline ends. The CDR3 runs 14 residues. CDR3 protein: CASSQVSGSYEQYF. For the CDR3, the DNA is TGTGCCAGCAGCCAAGTTAGCGGTTCCTACGAGCAGTACTTC.

The CDR3 protein is CASRRGAKNIQYF. Here the CDR3 DNA reads TGCGCCAGCCGTAGGGGGGCCAAAAACATTCAGTACTTC. The chain uses TRBV5-1 and TRBJ2-4, with D maybe TRBD1 (6 bases). V lost 7 bases and J 1 base, leaving 9 bases between the germline ends. The length of the CDR3 is 13 residues. Germline V CDR1 and CDR2: SGHRS, YFSETQ.

This sequence joins TRBV3-1 (or the pseudogene TRBV3-2) and TRBJ1-1; 7 nucleotides agree with TRBD1. CDR3 length: 13 amino acids. In germline, CDR1 is LGHDT, CDR2 YNNKEL (reference sequence). V lost 1 base, J lost 11 bases, and 7 bases stayed unmatched. CDR3 nucleotides: TGTGCCAGCAGCCAAGCTTCAGGGGGTAGTGCTTTCTTT. Translation gives CASSQASGGSAFF.

This clone was found a few times. The genes are TRBV12-3 or TRBV12-4 and TRBJ2-1; D possibly corresponds to TRBD2 (5 bases). The CDR3 covers 13 residues. With 7 bases removed from V and 5 bases from J, the gap between germline ends came to 12 bases. This CDR3 reads CASKGDGNNEQFF. The CDR3 DNA sequence: TGTGCCAGCAAGGGAGACGGGAACAATGAGCAGTTCTTC.

The rearrangement links TRBV19 to TRBJ1-1; D not certain. The germline V and J ends were trimmed by 7 bases and 1 base, with 10 bases remaining between them. The CDR3 runs to 13 residues. Per germline, CDR1 LNHDA and CDR2 SQIVND (reference sequence). CDR3 protein: CASNRQSNTEAFF. The CDR3 bases are TGTGCCAGTAATCGACAATCGAACACTGAAGCTTTCTTT.

This clone has a single count. J is TRBJ2-1 and V is TRBV11-2; 8 bases fit TRBD1. The CDR3 is 13 residues long. V lost 1 base to trimming and J lost 9 bases; unmatched junction nucleotides: 2. Germline V gene lookup returns CDR1 SGHAT and CDR2 FQNNGV. The CDR3: CASSLGQGSEQFF. In DNA, the CDR3 is TGTGCCAGCAGCTTAGGACAGGGGAGTGAGCAGTTCTTC. Full variable domain (remainder filled in from reference TRBV11-2 and TRBJ2-1): EAGVAQSPRYKIIEKRQSVAFWCNPISGHATLYWYQQILGQGPKLLIQFQNNGVVDDSQLPKDRFSAERLKGVDSTLKIQPAKLEDSAVYLCASSLGQGSEQFFGPGTRLTVL.

V gene TRBV21-1 combines with J gene TRBJ2-3; the table gives TRBD2 as D, unverified against the DNA. TRBV21-1 is a pseudogene. The CDR3 runs 16 residues. The DNA of the CDR3 is TGTGCCAGCCCGAGTAGCGGGAGCTCTAGCACAGATACGCAGTATTTT. This translates into CASPSSGSSSTDTQYF.

V gene TRBV6-1 combines with J gene TRBJ2-6, with 8 bases matching TRBD1. V lost 2 bases to trimming and J lost 3 bases; unmatched junction nucleotides: 6. CDR1 and CDR2 (germline): MNHNS, SASEGT. The CDR3 sequence is 17 residues long. This CDR3 is CASSEWAGGSGANVLTF. In DNA form, the CDR3 reads TGTGCCAGCAGTGAATGGGCAGGGGGCAGTGGGGCCAACGTCCTGACTTTC.

V usage is TRBV5-1 and J usage is TRBJ1-1; TRBD1 might be the D (6 bases). CDR1 is SGHRS and CDR2 is YFSETQ in the germline V gene. The CDR3 loop spans 15 amino acids. V lost 4 bases to trimming and J lost 1 base, with 14 bases between them. CDR3 DNA: TGCGCCAGCAGCCCGGGACACCTAACGAACACTGAAGCTTTCTTT. Encoded protein: CASSPGHLTNTEAFF.

J is TRBJ2-5 and V is TRBV5-4; 8 bases line up with TRBD1. Trimming removed 0 bases from V and 5 bases from J; junction bases left unmatched: 12. CDR3 length: 17 residues. Germline CDR1 is SGHNT and CDR2 is YYREEE (reference sequence). The CDR3 DNA sequence: TGTGCCAGCAGCTTGGGGCCCGGGACAGGAAGGGGGGAGACCCAGTACTTC. Its translation: CASSLGPGTGRGETQYF.

This clone has a handful of counts. This rearrangement joins TRBV20-1 to TRBJ1-2; D call uncertain. Trimming took off 3 bases at V and 7 bases at J, with 9 bases between the two ends. This CDR3 is 11 amino acids long. From germline, CDR1 is DFQATT and CDR2 SNEGSKA (reference sequence). CDR3 coding DNA: TGCAGTGCTAGTGGGCACATTGGCTACACCTTC. Its protein product is CSASGHIGYTF.

This clone was detected a few times. The V and J genes are TRBV19 and TRBJ2-1; 11 nucleotides align to TRBD2. Germline V gene lookup returns CDR1 LNHDA and CDR2 SQIVND (reference sequence). The CDR3 is 16 amino acids. The junction had 11 bases not matched to a gene; V was cut back by 5 bases and J by 8 bases. The CDR3 nucleotides are TGTGCCAGTAGTCAGGTCCTAGCGGGGGGCCAGGATGAGCAGTTCTTC. Encoded protein: CASSQVLAGGQDEQFF.

The chain employs TRBV5-1 and TRBJ2-7, with D perhaps TRBD1 (5 bases). Germline-derived CDR1 and CDR2 are SGHRS and YFSETQ. This CDR3 spans 14 amino acids. The ends were cut back, 4 bases at V and 0 bases at J, with 11 bases in the middle. In nucleotides, the CDR3 is TGCGCCAGCAGCCCGACAGTCCCCTCCTACGAGCAGTACTTC. Translating gives CASSPTVPSYEQYF.

The chain uses TRBV6-5 and TRBJ2-7, with TRBD1 matching 11 bases. The CDR3 consists of 16 residues. The germline CDR1 and CDR2 sequences are MNHEY and SVGAGI. V trimming: 0 bases; J trimming: 2 bases; junction bases outside the gene matches: 3. Here the CDR3 DNA reads TGTGCCAGCAGTTACTCCGCGGGACAGGGGGCCTACGAGCAGTACTTC. Translation: CASSYSAGQGAYEQYF.

V gene TRBV7-2 combines with J gene TRBJ2-5; 10 nucleotides agree with TRBD2. The CDR3 has 16 residues. Germline values: CDR1 SGHTA, CDR2 FQGNSA. With 2 bases clipped from V and 5 bases from J, the junction kept 8 bases outside the gene matches. In DNA, the CDR3 is TGTGCCAGCAGCTTAACAGCGGGGGGGATGGGGGAGACCCAGTACTTC. Amino acids: CASSLTAGGMGETQYF.

V and J are TRBV5-1 and TRBJ2-4, with TRBD2 matching 11 bases. The germline CDR1 and CDR2 sequences are SGHRS and YFSETQ. CDR3 length: 15 residues. Trimming at V came to 4 bases and at J to 6 bases, leaving 6 bases not matched to a gene. CDR3 nucleotide sequence: TGCGCCAGCAGCCTGGACGGGACTAGCGGAAACATTCAGTACTTC. This sequence encodes CASSLDGTSGNIQYF.

This clone appeared a few times. The V and J genes are TRBV5-4 and TRBJ2-3; the D gene is possibly TRBD2 (6 bases). The V end lost 4 bases, the J end lost 1 base, and 13 bases lay between the germline ends. CDR3 length: 15 amino acids. The germline V gene has CDR1 SGHNT and CDR2 YYREEE (reference sequence). CDR3: CASSPDGGGTDTQYF. CDR3 sequence (DNA): TGTGCCAGCAGCCCCGACGGAGGGGGCACAGATACGCAGTATTTT. The variable domain in full, with the rest retrieved from reference TRBV5-4 and TRBJ2-3, is ETGVTQSPTHLIKTRGQQVTLRCSSQSGHNTVSWYQQALGQGPQFIFQYYREEENGRGNFPPRFSGLQFPNYSSELNVNALELDDSALYLCASSPDGGGTDTQYFGPGTRLTVL.

J is TRBJ1-3 and V is TRBV2; D uncertain. Germline-derived CDR1 and CDR2 are SNHLY and FYNNEI. Trimming cost V 7 bases and J 2 bases, with 15 bases left between them. The CDR3 runs 15 residues. CDR3 in amino acids: CASKAGTQAGNTIYF. Here the CDR3 DNA reads TGTGCCAGCAAAGCAGGAACACAAGCTGGAAACACCATATATTTT.

V usage is TRBV6-6 and J usage is TRBJ1-5, with TRBD1 as a possible D gene (5 bases). The CDR3 is made up of 15 amino acids. The V end was cut by 6 bases, the J end by 1 base, with 13 bases between. Germline loops: CDR1 MNHNY, CDR2 SVGAGI (reference sequence). CDR3 residues: CASRPKRGSNQPQHF. The CDR3 nucleotides are TGTGCCAGCAGACCGAAGCGGGGCAGCAATCAGCCCCAGCATTTT.

The J gene is TRBJ2-3, the V gene TRBV12-3 or TRBV12-4; D uncertain. There are 11 residues in the CDR3. V lost 7 bases and J lost 4, with 6 bases in between. The CDR3 loop is CASMIADTQYF. The CDR3 nucleotides are TGTGCCAGCATGATAGCAGATACGCAGTATTTT.